This T cell receptor (beta chain) was sequenced in a study of CD8 T cells in Susac syndrome. TCR beta sequencing covered blood CD8+ and CD4+ T cells. Patients with Susac syndrome met the recently defined diagnostic criteria for definite or probable disease. TEMRA cells were FACS-enriched, while CD8+ and CD4+ T cells were negatively isolated. The RNA input was roughly 0.45 to 1 ug, and it was reverse transcribed with random hexamers. Amplification of TCR beta CDR3 was carried out by immunoSEQ multiplex PCR, which covered 54 Vbeta and 13 Jbeta segments. TCRdb itself ran the immunoSEQ multiplex PCR reads through MiXCR, one entry per CDR3 protein. The sample shows roughly 200,000 distinct CDR3 sequences, around 94% of them seen only once. V was pared by 0 bases and J by 3 bases, with 5 bases between. The CDR3 runs to 13 residues. The germline gives CDR1 SGDLS, CDR2 YYNGEE.

The V and J genes are TRBV9 and TRBJ2-3; D is unresolved. This sequence was found in a human donor with Susac syndrome. Sequencing used CD4+ T cells from PBMCs. In DNA form, the CDR3 reads TGTGCCAGCAGCGTAGTATTGACAGATACGCAGTATTTT. Its translation: CASSVVLTDTQYF. Together with reference TRBV9 and TRBJ2-3, the CDR3 gives the full variable domain: DSGVTQTPKHLITATGQRVTLRCSPRSGDLSVYWYQQSLDQGLQFLIQYYNGEERAKGNILERFSAQQFPDLHSELNLSSLELGDSALYFCASSVVLTDTQYFGPGTRLTVL.